Following are 6 T cell receptor beta chains from one sample sequenced in a study of T cells in women clearing cervical HPV infection. Assay: immunoSEQ multiplex PCR; the TCRdb copy retains only in-frame clones and omits some. This listing includes 44,000 or so clones. Sequenced: blood buffy coat. The receptors stem from a woman between 18 and 75 years old with a cervical HPV16 infection that either progressed to CIN3+ or cleared (not recorded which).

About this clone itself: Coverage ceases 3 residues before the CDR3 finishes, and the germline J gene fills in the end. The chain carries TRBV7-3 and TRBJ2-4; TRBD1 matches 8 bases. CDR1 and CDR2 from the germline V gene are SGHTA and FQGTGA. The CDR3 totals 15 residues. CDR3 bases read: TGTGCCAGCAGCTCCGACAGGGGAAACGACTATGGT. It encodes CASSSDRGNDYG. The CDR3 in full is CASSSDRGNDYGQYF. Using reference TRBV7-3 and TRBJ2-4 for the parts outside the CDR3, the full variable domain is GAGVSQTPSNKVTEKGKYVELRCDPISGHTALYWYRQSLGQGPEFLIYFQGTGAADDSGLPNDRFFAVRPEGSVSTLKIQRTERGDSAVYLCASSSDRGNDYGQYFGAGTRLSVL.

Concerning this clone itself: Read data end 3 residues before the CDR3 end; the end is taken from the germline J gene. The chain is built from TRBV5-1 and TRBJ2-7; D may be TRBD2 (6 bases). The CDR3 totals 15 residues. The germline CDR1 and CDR2 sequences are SGHRS and YFSETQ. With 0 bases removed from V and 2 bases from J, the gap between germline ends came to 12 bases. CDR3 DNA, as far as it was read: TGCGCCAGCAGCTTGGTATTTGGAGGGGCCTACGAG. It encodes CASSLVFGGAYE. The entire CDR3 protein is CASSLVFGGAYEQYF. The full variable domain, in which reference TRBV5-1 and TRBJ2-7 provide the parts outside the CDR3, is KAGVTQTPRYLIKTRGQQVTLSCSPISGHRSVSWYQQTPGQGLQFLFEYFSETQRNKGNFPGRFSGRQFSNSRSEMNVSTLELGDSALYLCASSLVFGGAYEQYFGPGTRLTVT.

In the case of this clone: The sequenced fragment ends 3 residues before the CDR3 boundary, so the rest is inferred from the germline J gene. The chain uses TRBV19 and TRBJ2-7; 9 positions agree with TRBD1. V trimming: 5 bases; J trimming: 3 bases; junction bases outside the gene matches: 5. CDR3 length: 14 amino acids. Germline V lookup: CDR1 LNHDA, CDR2 SQIVND (reference sequence). The CDR3 is CASSRGQGFYEQYF. The DNA read from the CDR3 is TGTGCCAGTAGTCGGGGACAGGGATTCTACGAG.

With respect to this clone: The read ends 3 residues before the CDR3 terminus; that terminus is restored from the germline J gene. V gene TRBV18 combines with J gene TRBJ2-7; D is undetermined. The V gene's germline CDR1 is KGHSH and CDR2 LQKENI. The CDR3 has 14 amino acids. The V and J ends lost 3 bases and 3 bases respectively, with 12 bases between them. The CDR3 reads CASSPWAGFYEQYF. Incomplete CDR3 DNA: TGTGCCAGCTCACCGTGGGCAGGCTTCTACGAG. The full variable domain, in which reference TRBV18 and TRBJ2-7 provide the parts outside the CDR3, is NAGVMQNPRHLVRRRGQEARLRCSPMKGHSHVYWYRQLPEEGLKFMVYLQKENIIDESGMPKERFSAEFPKEGPSILRIQQVVRGDSAAYFCASSPWAGFYEQYFGPGTRLTVT.

Of note for this clone: The read terminates 3 residues before the CDR3 end, so the remaining end is supplied by the germline J gene. The rearrangement uses TRBV19 and TRBJ1-6; 9 bases map to TRBD1. V was pared by 7 bases and J by 6 bases, with 10 bases of the junction left unmatched. There are 16 residues in the CDR3. The germline V gene encodes CDR1 LNHDA and CDR2 SQIVND (reference sequence). The CDR3 sequence: CASKPGQGKSNSPLHF. CDR3 DNA, as far as it was read: TGTGCCAGTAAACCGGGACAGGGAAAAAGTAATTCACCC.

As concerns this clone: Coverage ceases 3 residues before the CDR3 finishes, and the germline J gene fills in the end. The rearrangement links TRBV19 to TRBJ2-3; D might be TRBD1 (5 bases). The CDR3 totals 18 residues. CDR1 LNHDA and CDR2 SQIVND come from the germline V gene (reference sequence). Partial CDR3 DNA: TGTGCCAGTAGTTCAAGACAGCAACCTGCCTATAGCAATCAGCCG. Translation: CASSSRQQPAYSNQP. In full, the CDR3 is CASSSRQQPAYSNQPQYF.